There are a few counts of the clone carrying this T cell receptor (beta chain). What it binds is not known. Addition of a universal primer site occurred through template switching, and cDNA carried unique molecular identifiers. MiXCR, run by TCRdb on the 5' RACE reads, gives a single entry per CDR3 protein. The table shows under 900,000 distinct CDR3 sequences, with about 12% occurring only once. The entry originates in a study of identical twins. General study points: Cross-sectional statistics, not tracking of the same donors, supported the conclusions.

Healthy Caucasians made up all donors. The length of the CDR3 is 18 residues. Losses at the gene ends were 6 bases for V and 4 bases for J; bases not matched to a gene: 13. The same sample was also used in a study of yellow fever vaccine responses in identical twins.

The sequence came from a woman aged 18 to 35 in good health. The gene calls are TRBV12-3 or TRBV12-4 and TRBJ2-5, with 14 bases aligning to TRBD2. Sequenced input: PBMCs. CDR3 nucleotides: TGTGCCAGCAGAGGGACTAGCGGGAGTTTTGTTTCGGGAGAGACCCAGTACTTC. Translating it yields CASRGTSGSFVSGETQYF.